The source of this TCR beta chain is a study of blood T cell repertoires in COVID-19. Whole-study context: T cells, B-cell-depleted T cells, or PBMCs supplied cDNA or gDNA.

Germline V gene lookup returns CDR1 LNHDA and CDR2 SQIVND (reference sequence). The CDR3 has 14 residues. The V end lost 0 bases, the J end lost 7 bases, and 10 bases lay between the germline ends. In the original workflow: Researchers report that nucleated cell counts were estimated from reference gene primer amplification. Clones were sequenced by immunoSEQ multiplex PCR, and TCRdb holds only the in-frame ones, with some missing. Clonal size and the V and J genes are those of that table, whereas D and trimming came from the DNA. The sample holds some 150,000 clones, around 80% seen once. Sequencing used peripheral blood. This chain links TRBV19 with TRBJ2-1, with D perhaps TRBD1 (6 bases). The clonotype originates from a woman of 80 years or more with active or convalescent COVID-19. CDR3: CASSIDSRGNEQFF. The DNA of the CDR3 is TGTGCCAGTAGTATAGATTCCAGGGGTAATGAGCAGTTCTTC. The complete variable domain, with remaining parts taken from reference TRBV19 and TRBJ2-1, reads DGGITQSPKYLFRKEGQNVTLSCEQNLNHDAMYWYRQDPGQGLRLIYYSQIVNDFQKGDIAEGYSVSREKKESFPLTVTSAQKNPTAFYLCASSIDSRGNEQFFGPGTRLTVL.